This TCR beta chain was sequenced in a study of identical twins (dated by TCRdb to the mid-2010s). With respect to the entire study: To test whether fetal clonotypes persist, the study used deep sequencing on TCR alpha and beta repertoires from monozygotic twins, unrelated adults of various ages, and cord blood. To rule out contamination, the twin experiments were replicated at different times with different library preparation protocols. Overall study outcomes, separate from this receptor: Compared with coincidental sharing between unrelated individuals, out-of-frame TCR alpha sequences shared between twins showed an excess of sequences with low generation probability. Excess twin sharing in beta out-of-frame sequences was weaker because fewer shared sequences lowered the signal-to-noise ratio. Zero-insertion analyses could be partly confounded by invariant T cells such as MAIT and iNKT, though diverse VJ usage argued against such confounding for most clonotypes. In monozygotic twins, out-of-frame TCR alpha sharing was systematically underestimated by recombination models, although the models agreed with sharing between unrelated individuals. Fewer insertions were carried by abundant cord blood beta clonotypes, a similar but weaker trend appeared in young adult naive repertoires, and no such trend appeared in memory repertoires. Because the same donors could not be followed over many years, the conclusions depended on cross-sectional statistical analysis.

All donors were healthy Caucasians. Miltenyi CD45RO+ enrichment and human naive T-cell isolation kits were used to isolate memory (CD45RO+) and naive T cells from PBMC. This clonotype was recorded a few times. Its antigen has not been determined. No per-base quality is available; no much larger clone lies one base away. Library prep was done by 5' RACE. Instrument used: Illumina HiSeq 2000. Template switching introduced a universal primer binding site; the final cDNA contained a unique molecular identifier, enabling accurate counting of TCR cDNA molecules. Specific primers in the conserved constant-segment region were used to synthesize first-strand cDNA for TCR alpha and beta chains. To control for contamination, each cDNA library was double barcoded with a SMART-Mk sample barcode plus Illumina barcodes. TruSeq adapter sequences along with Illumina sample barcodes were introduced in two successive PCR steps. The TCR alpha and beta cDNA libraries were sequenced on the Illumina HiSeq platform using custom primers. In the source study's methods: MiGEC processed the raw reads to extract unique molecular identifiers, while MiXCR was used to determine the CDR3 positions. For each individual, recombination models were inferred using an EM algorithm with the repgenHMM and IGoR tools. The analysis of shared clonotypes was done with the tcR package in R, with sharing normalized by the product of cloneset sizes. Out-of-frame nonproductive sequences were analyzed to study raw recombination free of thymic and clonal selection effects. Through fastp at Q25 and MiXCR, TCRdb rebuilt clones from the public reads, retaining in-frame beta chains. Every distinct CDR3 protein forms one entry, paired with its most common genes and DNA. These V and J calls are TCRdb output, not the study's own analysis. Recorded for this sample are roughly 250,000 distinct CDR3 sequences; around 15% of them occurred a single time. The top ten clonotypes cover around 8.9% of the sample.

What was sequenced was memory (CD45RO+) T cells sorted from blood. The cell subset or site label for this specimen denotes: CD45RO+ enriched T cells. The TCR was taken from a woman aged 18 to 35 in good health.

CDR3 reads: CASIPDRGRFEQYF. At the DNA level, the sequence is TGTGCCAGCATTCCGGACAGGGGGCGGTTTGAGCAGTACTTC. This chain is built from TRBV2 and TRBJ2-7, and 11 bases in between align with TRBD1. Its CDR3 holds 14 amino acids, cysteine through phenylalanine. The DNA shown is the 42-base CDR3, in frame from base 1. CDR1 SNHLY and CDR2 FYNNEI are derived from the germline V gene. V trim: 7 bases; J trim: 7 bases; unmatched bases: 9.